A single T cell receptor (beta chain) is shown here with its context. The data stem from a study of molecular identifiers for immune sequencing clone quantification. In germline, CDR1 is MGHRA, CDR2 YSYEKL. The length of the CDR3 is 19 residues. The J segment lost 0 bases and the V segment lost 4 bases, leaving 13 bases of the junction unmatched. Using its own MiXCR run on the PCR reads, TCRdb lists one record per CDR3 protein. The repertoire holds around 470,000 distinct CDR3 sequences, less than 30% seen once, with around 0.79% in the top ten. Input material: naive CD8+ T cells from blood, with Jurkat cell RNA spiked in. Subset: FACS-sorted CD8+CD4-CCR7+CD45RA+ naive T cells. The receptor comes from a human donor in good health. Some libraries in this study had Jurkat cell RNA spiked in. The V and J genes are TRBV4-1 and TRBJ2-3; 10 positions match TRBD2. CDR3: CASSPQPSGGTASTDTQYF. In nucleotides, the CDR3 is TGCGCCAGCAGCCCCCAACCTAGCGGGGGAACTGCTAGCACAGATACGCAGTATTTT.